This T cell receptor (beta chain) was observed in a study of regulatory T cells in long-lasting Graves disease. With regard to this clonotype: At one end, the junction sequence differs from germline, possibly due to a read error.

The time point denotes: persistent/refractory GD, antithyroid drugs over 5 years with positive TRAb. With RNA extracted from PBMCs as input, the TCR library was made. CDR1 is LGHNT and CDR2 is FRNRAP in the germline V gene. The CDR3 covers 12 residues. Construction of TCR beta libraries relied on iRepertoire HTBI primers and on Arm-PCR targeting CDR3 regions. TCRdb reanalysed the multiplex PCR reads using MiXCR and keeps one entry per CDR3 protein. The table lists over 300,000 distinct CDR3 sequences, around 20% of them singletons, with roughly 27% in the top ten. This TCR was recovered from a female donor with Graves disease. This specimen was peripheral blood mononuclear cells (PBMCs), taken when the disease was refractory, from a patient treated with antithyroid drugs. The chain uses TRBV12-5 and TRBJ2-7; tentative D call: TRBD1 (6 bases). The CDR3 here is CASGLTTGIPIF. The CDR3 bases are TGTGCTAGTGGTCTGACCACAGGGATTCCCATCTTC.